The 9 T cell receptor beta chains below were found in one sample sequenced in a study of CD8+ T cells in alopecia areata. Treatment denoted: oral pan-JAK inhibitor, 5-10 mg twice daily. Sequencing used cDNA as its template, made by extracting RNA and reverse transcribing it. Using immunoSEQ multiplex PCR, the repertoire was profiled, and TCRdb retains in-frame clones only, with some absent. The data show around 150,000 clones, with roughly 65% seen just once and more than 0.7% held by the top ten. The source material was CD4+ T cells sorted from blood, sampled at week 4, from a patient treated with tofacitinib. The source of these receptors is a human donor with alopecia areata.

The chain links TRBV30 to TRBJ2-7; TRBD1 aligns across 9 bases. Germline CDR1 is GTSNPN and CDR2 is SVGIG (reference sequence). Unmatched junction bases numbered 5, after V lost 4 bases and J lost 1 base. This CDR3 has 14 residues. The CDR3 here is CAWKRDRVSYEQYF. The CDR3 nucleotides are TGTGCCTGGAAGCGGGACAGGGTGTCCTACGAGCAGTACTTC. Looking up the rest from reference TRBV30 and TRBJ2-7 gives the full variable domain: SQTIHQWPATLVQPVGSPLSLECTVEGTSNPNLYWYRQAAGRGLQLLFYSVGIGQISSEVPQNLSASRPQDRQFILSSKKLLLSDSGFYLCAWKRDRVSYEQYFGPGTRLTVT.

This sequence joins TRBV5-6 and TRBJ2-1; no clear D gene. CDR3 length: 14 residues. Germline V CDR1 and CDR2: SGHDT, YYEEEE. V shed 5 bases and J shed 7 bases, with 16 bases lying between them. CDR3 amino acids: CASSIRGRENEQFF. The CDR3 bases are TGTGCCAGCAGTATCCGAGGACGAGAAAATGAGCAGTTCTTC.

V is TRBV9 and J is TRBJ2-7; perhaps D is TRBD1 or TRBD2 (5 bases each). There are 13 residues in the CDR3. Germline CDR1 reads SGDLS; CDR2 reads YYNGEE. Trimming left V 1 base short and J 4 bases short, with 9 bases between. This chain's CDR3 is CASSVRDGYEQYF. The CDR3 coding sequence is TGTGCCAGCAGCGTACGGGACGGGTACGAGCAGTACTTC.

This rearrangement joins TRBV29-1 to TRBJ2-7, with 7 bases aligning to TRBD1. V was clipped by 7 bases and J by 12 bases; unmatched bases: 15. The CDR3 runs to 12 residues. The V gene's germline CDR1 is SQVTM and CDR2 ANQGSEA. CDR3 DNA: TGCAGCGCTTTGGGACAGAGCGACAAGATGTACTTC. Its protein product is CSALGQSDKMYF.

This clone occurred a few times. The CDR3 region has the DNA TGTGCCAGTAGCTCGAGGAACACTGAAGCTTTCTTT. This translates into CASSSRNTEAFF. The chain recombines TRBV19 with TRBJ1-1; D remains ambiguous. The ends were cut back, 6 bases at V and 1 base at J, with 6 bases in the middle. CDR3 size: 12 residues. The V gene's germline CDR1 is LNHDA and CDR2 SQIVND (reference sequence).

J is TRBJ2-3 and V is TRBV7-2; no reliable D call. Germline loops: CDR1 SGHTA, CDR2 FQGNSA. The CDR3 has 13 amino acids. Trimming shortened V by 1 base and J by 0 bases, and 2 bases separated the two germline ends. The CDR3 nucleotides are TGTGCCAGCAGCTTAGAAAGCACAGATACGCAGTATTTT. Translated, it gives CASSLESTDTQYF.

The V and J genes are TRBV2 and TRBJ1-6; D remains unclear. The V gene's germline CDR1 is SNHLY and CDR2 FYNNEI. This CDR3 has 12 residues. V gave up 8 bases and J gave up 8 bases, with 10 bases separating them. CDR3 coding DNA: TGTGCCAGCGGGCCAGCTCATTCACCCCTCCACTTT. Translated, it gives CASGPAHSPLHF.

This clone was seen a few times. The chain couples TRBV4-1 to TRBJ2-3, with 8 bases identical to TRBD2. The CDR3 has 15 residues. Germline V gene lookup returns CDR1 MGHRA and CDR2 YSYEKL. V lost 4 bases, J lost 3 bases, and 6 bases stayed unmatched. In DNA, the CDR3 is TGCGCCAGCAGCCCGGGGGGGTCATTGACAGATACGCAGTATTTT. This gives the protein CASSPGGSLTDTQYF.

This clone was observed once. This sequence joins TRBV4-1 and TRBJ1-3; TRBD1 might be the D (6 bases). Germline CDR1 and CDR2: MGHRA and YSYEKL. The CDR3 sequence is 14 residues long. V shed 0 bases and J shed 7 bases, with 10 bases lying between them. The CDR3 spells CASSQDSTGNTIYF. CDR3 sequence (DNA): TGCGCCAGCAGCCAAGACTCTACAGGGAACACCATATATTTT.